A selection of T cell receptor beta chains follows, all from one sample in a study of shared clonotypes between healthy human individuals. Only in-frame clones appear in the TCRdb table, and some are missing; sequencing was by immunoSEQ multiplex PCR. The sample yields about half a million clones, roughly three quarters seen once. The specimen sequenced was PBMCs. These receptor sequences come from a woman aged 40 to 50 in good health. Some clones in this sample may be carry-over from other donors' samples. The CDR3 runs from the conserved cysteine through the conserved F or W. Each record gives: D gene, CDR3 length, V gene, clone size, J gene, CDR3 protein, CDR3 DNA. A D gene is named only where the DNA matches it firmly. Clone size appears in some rows only: once, few, many, or a class for an expanded clone.

d_gene: NA
len: 13
v_gene: TRBV6-5
abundance: NA
j_gene: TRBJ1-1
CDR3aa: CASSYSIPGGAFF
CDR3nt: TGTGCCAGCAGTTACTCGATCCCTGGGGGAGCTTTCTTT

d_gene: NA
len: 16
v_gene: TRBV18
abundance: NA
j_gene: TRBJ2-6
CDR3aa: CASSPVRVSGANVLTF
CDR3nt: TGTGCCAGCTCACCAGTTCGGGTCTCTGGGGCCAACGTCCTGACTTTC

d_gene: TRBD1
len: 15
v_gene: TRBV7-2
abundance: NA
j_gene: TRBJ1-4
CDR3aa: CASSLYGTGGEKLFF
CDR3nt: TGTGCCAGCAGCTTGTATGGGACAGGGGGGGAAAAACTGTTTTTT

d_gene: NA
len: 14
v_gene: TRBV30
abundance: NA
j_gene: TRBJ2-5
CDR3aa: CARGQNPIGETQYF
CDR3nt: TGTGCCAGGGGTCAAAACCCCATAGGAGAGACCCAGTACTTC

d_gene: TRBD2
len: 17
v_gene: TRBV7-8
abundance: NA
j_gene: TRBJ2-7
CDR3aa: CASSPRPTSGPSYEQYF
CDR3nt: TGTGCCAGCAGCCCTAGGCCGACTAGCGGGCCCTCCTACGAGCAGTACTTC

d_gene: NA
len: 15
v_gene: TRBV4-3
abundance: NA
j_gene: TRBJ2-7
CDR3aa: CASSLAGQGPYEQYF
CDR3nt: TGCGCCAGCAGCCTAGCGGGACAGGGCCCCTACGAGCAGTACTTC

d_gene: TRBD1
len: 13
v_gene: TRBV7-9
abundance: NA
j_gene: TRBJ2-1
CDR3aa: CASSLTGVDEQFF
CDR3nt: TGTGCCAGCAGCTTAACAGGGGTGGATGAGCAGTTCTTC

d_gene: TRBD1
len: 15
v_gene: TRBV30
abundance: NA
j_gene: TRBJ1-2
CDR3aa: CAWDTGTGVFGGYTF
CDR3nt: TGTGCCTGGGATACCGGGACAGGGGTCTTCGGTGGCTACACCTTC

d_gene: NA
len: 16
v_gene: TRBV7-2
abundance: once
j_gene: TRBJ2-2
CDR3aa: CASSLEGAGNTGELFF
CDR3nt: TGTGCCAGCAGCTTAGAGGGGGCGGGAAACACCGGGGAGCTGTTTTTT

d_gene: TRBD2
len: 11
v_gene: TRBV29-1
abundance: NA
j_gene: TRBJ2-1
CDR3aa: CSVGLVDEQFF
CDR3nt: TGCAGCGTCGGACTAGTAGATGAGCAGTTCTTC

d_gene: NA
len: 12
v_gene: TRBV5-1
abundance: NA
j_gene: TRBJ2-7
CDR3aa: CASSLEPPRQYF
CDR3nt: TGCGCCAGCAGCTTGGAACCCCCCCGGCAGTACTTC